The 21 T cell receptor beta chains in this list originate from one sample, sequenced in a study of T-cell memory formation after mild COVID-19. One entry per CDR3 protein results from TCRdb running MiXCR on the 5' RACE reads. The sample lists fewer than 450,000 distinct CDR3 sequences; roughly 21% were seen once. The material sequenced was PBMCs or a T cell subset sorted from them (not recorded which). The receptor source for this set is an adult woman who had mild COVID-19 (a few samples of this study predate the infection). Cell type and time point are not known.

This clonotype was counted many times. The chain combines TRBV7-6 with TRBJ2-3; no clear D. CDR1 SGHVS and CDR2 FNYEAQ come from the germline V gene. The CDR3 consists of 15 residues. Trimming took off 5 bases at V and 1 base at J, with 13 bases between the two ends. This CDR3 reads CASSPLGRGTDTQYF. Here the CDR3 DNA reads TGTGCCAGCAGCCCTTTAGGTAGGGGCACAGATACGCAGTATTTT.

The rearrangement joins TRBV6-2 or TRBV6-3 to TRBJ2-1; D unclear. The CDR3 extends over 14 amino acids. Trimming removed 5 bases from V and 8 bases from J, with 16 bases in between. CDR1 is MNHEY and CDR2 is SVGEGT in the germline V gene. CDR3 sequence reads: CASSPHLGVHEQFF. The CDR3 coding sequence is TGTGCCAGCAGTCCACATCTTGGGGTCCATGAGCAGTTCTTC.

This clonotype was counted a few times. This CDR3 reads CASSDSHRGFGYTF. CDR3 DNA: TGTGCCAGCAGTGACTCCCACAGGGGGTTCGGCTACACCTTC. The chain carries TRBV6-4 and TRBJ1-2, with 8 bases that match TRBD1. The trim removed 0 bases at V and 8 bases at J, leaving 5 bases unmatched. The CDR3 length is 14 residues. Germline CDR1 and CDR2: MRHNA and SNTAGT.

This clonotype was seen a handful of times. J is TRBJ2-1 and V is TRBV19; the D gene is possibly TRBD2 (6 bases). Trimming stripped 5 bases from V and 2 bases from J, with 13 bases between. The CDR3 is 15 amino acids. The germline gives CDR1 LNHDA, CDR2 SQIVND (reference sequence). The CDR3 spells CASSASSVTYNEQFF. In DNA form, the CDR3 reads TGTGCCAGTAGTGCCTCTAGCGTCACCTACAATGAGCAGTTCTTC.

This clonotype was observed a handful of times. The chain carries TRBV10-3 and TRBJ2-3, with D maybe TRBD2 (6 bases). This CDR3 spans 15 amino acids. The V gene's germline CDR1 is ENHRY and CDR2 SYGVKD. With 4 bases removed from V and 0 bases from J, the gap between germline ends came to 11 bases. The CDR3 DNA reads TGTGCCATCAGTGTACGGGAGACTAGCACAGATACGCAGTATTTT. Its translation: CAISVRETSTDTQYF.

This chain's CDR3 is CASSIGAGGAVYEQYF. CDR3 coding DNA: TGCGCCAGCAGCATAGGGGCAGGGGGTGCTGTCTACGAGCAGTACTTC. The chain employs TRBV5-1 and TRBJ2-7, with 7 bases aligning to TRBD1. After removal of 4 bases from V and 3 bases from J, the junction contained 13 bases not matched to a gene. Germline assignment: CDR1 SGHRS and CDR2 YFSETQ. CDR3 length equals 16 residues.

This clonotype has just a few counts. V gene TRBV5-1 combines with J gene TRBJ1-1; D is undetermined. Germline V gene data show CDR1 as SGHRS and CDR2 as YFSETQ. V was trimmed by 2 bases and J by 2 bases, leaving 7 bases between them. The length of the CDR3 is 13 residues. The CDR3 loop is CASSFDANTEAFF. CDR3 sequence (DNA): TGCGCCAGCAGCTTCGATGCTAACACTGAAGCTTTCTTT.

The chain carries TRBV6-6 and TRBJ1-5, with D hard to call. CDR1 is MNHNY and CDR2 is SVGAGI in the germline V gene (reference sequence). The CDR3 runs to 14 residues. V shed 6 bases and J shed 0 bases, with 9 bases lying between them. CDR3 protein: CASRLGYSNQPQHF. CDR3 nucleotides: TGTGCCAGCAGATTGGGCTATAGCAATCAGCCCCAGCATTTT.

The J gene is TRBJ2-3, the V gene TRBV3-1, with 8 bases identical to TRBD2. The V gene end was trimmed by 4 bases and the J gene end by 4 bases; junction bases not matched to a gene: 7. CDR1 LGHDT and CDR2 YNNKEL come from the germline V gene (reference sequence). This CDR3 is built from 15 residues. The CDR3 here is CASSPSRGAADTQYF. The CDR3, as DNA: TGTGCCAGCAGCCCATCGCGGGGGGCCGCAGATACGCAGTATTTT.

The CDR3 coding sequence is TGCAGTGCTAACCGCTGGCGACGCTCCTACAATGAGCAGTTCTTC. Protein product: CSANRWRRSYNEQFF. The V call is TRBV20-1, the J call TRBJ2-1; no reliable D call. The CDR3 extends over 15 amino acids. Trimming shortened V by 4 bases and J by 0 bases, and 13 bases separated the two germline ends. The germline V gene has CDR1 DFQATT and CDR2 SNEGSKA (reference sequence).

The rearrangement uses TRBV12-3 or TRBV12-4 and TRBJ2-1, with 8 bases that match TRBD1. The CDR3 has 16 residues. V shed 6 bases and J 6 bases; nucleotides not matched to a gene: 13. The CDR3: CASSNLGPTGGNEQFF. The DNA for the CDR3 is TGTGCCAGCAGCAACCTCGGGCCTACAGGGGGCAATGAGCAGTTCTTC.

This clonotype was counted many times. This chain uses TRBV29-1 with TRBJ2-7; 9 bases match TRBD1. Per the germline V gene, CDR1 is SQVTM and CDR2 is ANQGSEA. J was trimmed by 6 bases and V by 6 bases; bases with no gene match: 6. CDR3 length: 12 amino acids. CDR3 protein: CSVRGQGGEQYF. The CDR3 coding sequence is TGCAGCGTCCGGGGACAGGGCGGCGAGCAGTACTTC.

A few counts support this clonotype. The chain has TRBV6-6 and TRBJ1-1; D remains unclear. V shed 2 bases and J shed 11 bases, with 18 bases lying between them. CDR1 is MNHNY, CDR2 SVGAGI, per germline (reference sequence). This CDR3 is built from 14 residues. Written as DNA, the CDR3 is TGTGCCAGCAGTTACGCCCAACAGTCTTTCCCGGCTTTCTTT. Translating gives CASSYAQQSFPAFF.

V usage is TRBV7-8 and J usage is TRBJ2-1, with D tentatively TRBD1 (6 bases). This CDR3 is 14 amino acids long. Per germline, CDR1 SGHVS and CDR2 FQNEAQ. Trimming took off 5 bases at V and 6 bases at J, with 14 bases between the two ends. The CDR3 spells CASSRGLGLNEQFF. Here the CDR3 DNA reads TGTGCCAGCAGCAGGGGGTTAGGCCTCAATGAGCAGTTCTTC.

The chain combines TRBV7-9 with TRBJ2-7; D might be TRBD1 (5 bases). Germline CDR1 is SEHNR and CDR2 is FQNEAQ (reference sequence). This CDR3 is built from 15 residues. V was clipped by 1 base and J by 0 bases, with 10 bases between them. The CDR3 DNA reads as TGTGCCAGCAGCTTAGAGACAGAGAGCTCCTACGAGCAGTACTTC. Translated: CASSLETESSYEQYF.

This clonotype was detected a few times. J is TRBJ2-7 and V is TRBV27; D may be TRBD2 (6 bases). CDR3 length equals 14 residues. Trimming removed 5 bases at V and 7 bases at J, with 18 bases between. Germline V CDR1 and CDR2: MNHEY, SMNVEV (reference sequence). The CDR3 region has the DNA TGTGCCAGCAGTCCCTGGACTACTGTTAGGGAGCAGTACTTC. Translated, it gives CASSPWTTVREQYF.

The chain links TRBV20-1 to TRBJ2-1; no definite D call. CDR1 and CDR2 from the germline V gene are DFQATT and SNEGSKA (reference sequence). The ends were cut back, 6 bases at V and 0 bases at J, with 15 bases in the middle. The CDR3 has 15 amino acids. The DNA for the CDR3 is TGCAGTGCGAGTACTATCGGCCCCTCCTACAATGAGCAGTTCTTC. It encodes CSASTIGPSYNEQFF.

The rearrangement joins TRBV4-1 to TRBJ1-1; 7 bases are a match to TRBD1. The CDR3 has 15 amino acids. CDR1 is MGHRA, CDR2 YSYEKL, per germline. V shed 1 base and J 3 bases; nucleotides not matched to a gene: 5. CDR3 loop: CASSQGRGRDTEAFF. CDR3 nucleotides: TGCGCCAGCAGCCAAGGGAGGGGGCGCGACACTGAAGCTTTCTTT.

The chain is built from TRBV5-6 and TRBJ2-2, with a possible D match to TRBD1 (6 bases). This CDR3 spans 15 amino acids. The V gene's germline CDR1 is SGHDT and CDR2 YYEEEE. Between the trimmed V and J ends, which lost 5 bases and 2 bases, there was a span of 13 bases. The CDR3: CASSLTGPNTGELFF. The CDR3 coding sequence is TGTGCCAGCAGTTTGACAGGACCAAACACCGGGGAGCTGTTTTTT.

This clonotype has just a few counts. The chain links TRBV20-1 to TRBJ2-2, with 7 bases aligning to TRBD1. CDR1 and CDR2 (germline): DFQATT, SNEGSKA (reference sequence). V was pared by 2 bases and J by 0 bases, with 0 bases of the junction left unmatched. The CDR3 has 14 residues. The DNA of the CDR3 is TGCAGTGCTAGAACAGGGGCGAACACCGGGGAGCTGTTTTTT. Its protein is CSARTGANTGELFF.

This rearrangement joins TRBV5-1 to TRBJ2-3, with D perhaps matching TRBD1 (5 bases). The germline gives CDR1 SGHRS, CDR2 YFSETQ. This CDR3 has 16 amino acids. V lost 1 base to trimming and J lost 2 bases, with 14 bases between them. This CDR3 reads CASSLRSRVVTDTQYF. CDR3 bases: TGCGCCAGCAGCTTGCGGTCCAGGGTAGTCACAGATACGCAGTATTTT.